These 6 T cell receptor beta chains share one sample of origin, sequenced in a study of blood T cells in healthy people across ages. Then a second PCR, running roughly 7 to 11 cycles, was carried out with a sample-barcoded 5' primer and a J-beta primer mix. TCRdb re-derived calls from the 5' RACE reads in MiXCR, one entry per CDR3 protein. The sample includes 650,000 to 800,000 distinct CDR3 sequences, around 45% of them seen just once. The specimen was blood. All receptors come from a man in his sixties in good health.

V and J are TRBV6-2 or TRBV6-3 and TRBJ2-3; TRBD1 matches at 8 bases. With 6 bases clipped from V and 7 bases from J, the junction kept 9 bases outside the gene matches. CDR3 size: 14 residues. Germline V gives CDR1 MNHEY, CDR2 SVGEGT. The CDR3 nucleotides are TGTGCCAGCAGCGCAGGACAGGGTGCGAATACGCAGTATTTT. Protein sequence: CASSAGQGANTQYF.

This clonotype occurred a few times. The rearrangement links TRBV6-4 to TRBJ2-1; 8 nucleotides align to TRBD2. Germline assignment: CDR1 MRHNA and CDR2 SNTAGT. J lost 8 bases, V lost 5 bases, and 11 bases had no gene match. The length of the CDR3 is 15 residues. DNA of the CDR3: TGTGCCAGCAGTCCCCTGGCGGGGGGCGGGGATGAGCAGTTCTTC. It codes for CASSPLAGGGDEQFF.

J is TRBJ2-1 and V is TRBV5-1, with D perhaps given as TRBD1 or TRBD2 (5 bases each). Germline-derived CDR1 and CDR2 are SGHRS and YFSETQ. Trimming pared 3 bases from V and 0 bases from J, leaving 13 bases between. The CDR3 is made up of 16 amino acids. CDR3 loop: CASSWGPSPSYNEQFF. The DNA of the CDR3 is TGCGCCAGCAGCTGGGGACCGTCCCCCTCCTACAATGAGCAGTTCTTC.

The CDR3 spells CASSLGTGRQETQYF. CDR3 coding DNA: TGTGCCAGCAGCCTCGGGACTGGGAGACAAGAGACCCAGTACTTC. The chain uses TRBV5-6 and TRBJ2-5, with D perhaps TRBD2 (6 bases). The germline CDR1 and CDR2 sequences are SGHDT and YYEEEE. The germline V and J ends were trimmed by 4 bases and 2 bases, with 15 bases remaining between them. The CDR3 extends over 15 amino acids. Together with reference TRBV5-6 and TRBJ2-5, the CDR3 gives the full variable domain: DAGVTQSPTHLIKTRGQQVTLRCSPKSGHDTVSWYQQALGQGPQFIFQYYEEEERQRGNFPDRFSGHQFPNYSSELNVNALLLGDSALYLCASSLGTGRQETQYFGPGTRLLVL.

J is TRBJ2-3 and V is TRBV28; 7 nucleotides align to TRBD2. The CDR3 spans 14 residues. The V segment lost 9 bases and the J segment 1 base; nucleotides outside the gene matches: 7. CDR1 and CDR2 from the germline V gene are MDHEN and SYDVKM. The CDR3 spells CASIGTTGTDTQYF. CDR3 coding DNA: TGTGCCAGTATCGGGACTACCGGCACAGATACGCAGTATTTT.

V is TRBV6-6 and J is TRBJ2-5; no reliable D call. V was cut by 7 bases and J by 5 bases, with 20 bases left in between. Germline V gene sequence: CDR1 MNHNY, CDR2 SVGAGI (reference sequence). CDR3 length: 15 residues. DNA for the CDR3: TGTGCCAGCACCACCGAGCCCGGTGAATTTGAGACCCAGTACTTC. This sequence encodes CASTTEPGEFETQYF.